The 12 T cell receptor beta chains below come from one sample, sequenced in a study of T cell repertoires in cytomegalovirus infection. The antigens of these receptors remain unknown. TCRdb re-analysed the reads in MiXCR, keeping a single row per CDR3 protein. The sample lists hundreds of thousands of distinct CDR3 sequences; about two fifths were seen once. The sample here was cultured PBMCs, taken from culture after CMV antigen stimulation. The receptors originated from a human donor in good health (CMV status not recorded). Some clones in this sample may be carry-over from other donors' samples.

CDR3 in DNA: TGTGCCAGCAGTGAACTTATCATACATAGCAATCAGCCCCAGCATTTT. The encoded protein is CASSELIIHSNQPQHF. This chain links TRBV6-1 with TRBJ1-5; D is unclear. This CDR3 region has 16 residues. Trimming removed 2 bases at V and 0 bases at J, with 11 bases between. The germline V gene encodes CDR1 MNHNS and CDR2 SASEGT.

In its sample, this clonotype was seen a few times. The chain employs TRBV7-2 and TRBJ2-7; a weak D match, TRBD2 (5 bases). This CDR3 is built from 13 residues. V was shortened by 6 bases and J by 2 bases, with 11 bases between the two germline ends. Germline V gene sequence: CDR1 SGHTA, CDR2 FQGNSA. This chain's CDR3 is CASSFSGTYEQYF. As DNA, the CDR3 is TGTGCCAGCAGTTTTTCGGGGACCTACGAGCAGTACTTC.

This clonotype was seen a few times. CDR3 nucleotide sequence: TGTGCCAGTGTAGCGGGGCCCACAGATACGCAGTATTTT. Translation gives CASVAGPTDTQYF. The chain joins TRBV19 to TRBJ2-3, with 8 bases matching TRBD2. V shed 8 bases, J shed 2 bases, and the junction held 3 bases outside the gene matches. The germline V gene has CDR1 LNHDA and CDR2 SQIVND (reference sequence). The CDR3 consists of 13 residues.

This chain joins TRBV6-6 and TRBJ1-2; D gene unclear. The V gene lost 3 bases and the J gene lost 0 bases, with 14 bases spanning the gap. Looked up from germline, CDR1 is MNHNY and CDR2 is SVGAGI (reference sequence). CDR3 length: 16 amino acids. CDR3 in amino acids: CASSYRQLRANYGYTF. CDR3 nucleotide sequence: TGTGCCAGCAGTTATCGGCAGCTAAGAGCTAACTATGGCTACACCTTC.

This clonotype was observed at least ten times. The chain employs TRBV7-8 and TRBJ1-5; D is unclear. Germline CDR1 is SGHVS and CDR2 is FQNEAQ. The V and J ends lost 4 bases and 6 bases respectively, with 7 bases between them. This CDR3 comprises 12 residues. This CDR3 reads CASSSLGQPQHF. The CDR3 DNA reads TGTGCCAGCAGCTCTCTGGGTCAGCCCCAGCATTTT.

This clonotype was seen more than once but under ten times. This chain links TRBV20-1 with TRBJ2-1; D might be TRBD2 (6 bases). V lost 2 bases and J 8 bases, leaving 19 bases between the germline ends. Germline CDR1 and CDR2: DFQATT and SNEGSKA (reference sequence). CDR3 length equals 15 residues. CDR3 in amino acids: CSARFGGNAGDEQFF. CDR3 coding DNA: TGCAGTGCTAGATTCGGCGGGAATGCTGGCGATGAGCAGTTCTTC.

The rearrangement uses TRBV7-6 and TRBJ1-5, with D hard to call. V was shortened by 1 base and J by 1 base, with 5 bases between the two germline ends. CDR3 length: 14 amino acids. Germline-derived CDR1 and CDR2 are SGHVS and FNYEAQ. CDR3 sequence (DNA): TGTGCCAGCAGCTTAGGGACGAGCAATCAGCCCCAGCATTTT. Residues: CASSLGTSNQPQHF.

This chain connects TRBV5-6 to TRBJ2-7; 14 bases agree with TRBD2. CDR3 size: 15 residues. V trimming: 3 bases; J trimming: 6 bases; junction bases outside the gene matches: 5. Germline lookup yields CDR1 SGHDT and CDR2 YYEEEE. CDR3 in amino acids: CASSWGLAGVGEQYF. The DNA of the CDR3 is TGTGCCAGCAGCTGGGGACTAGCGGGAGTAGGCGAGCAGTACTTC.

This clonotype was observed a few times. V usage is TRBV7-2 and J usage is TRBJ1-6, with D maybe TRBD1 (6 bases). V lost 5 bases to trimming and J lost 10 bases, with 15 bases between them. The V gene's germline CDR1 is SGHTA and CDR2 FQGNSA. The CDR3 runs 14 residues. The chain's CDR3 is CASSATPRGSPLHF. For the CDR3, the DNA is TGTGCCAGCAGCGCCACACCGAGGGGGTCACCCCTCCACTTT.

The chain combines TRBV19 with TRBJ2-3; TRBD2 aligns across 8 bases. The CDR3 consists of 16 residues. CDR1 is LNHDA, CDR2 SQIVND, per germline (reference sequence). Trimming removed 0 bases from V and 4 bases from J; junction bases left unmatched: 6. The CDR3 DNA reads TGTGCCAGTAGTATAGATCATGCGGGAGGCGCAGATACGCAGTATTTT. Translating gives CASSIDHAGGADTQYF.

J is TRBJ2-1 and V is TRBV7-9; TRBD2 is a possible D gene (6 bases). Germline lookup yields CDR1 SEHNR and CDR2 FQNEAQ (reference sequence). V lost 6 bases and J 8 bases, leaving 23 bases between the germline ends. The CDR3 has 16 amino acids. CDR3 sequence reads: CASRLGDSGFIDEQFF. DNA of the CDR3: TGTGCCAGCAGATTGGGGGACTCCGGTTTTATAGATGAGCAGTTCTTC.

This chain links TRBV7-2 with TRBJ2-3; D uncertain. V shed 10 bases and J shed 2 bases, with 19 bases lying between them. The germline gives CDR1 SGHTA, CDR2 FQGNSA. The CDR3 spans 15 residues. CDR3 nucleotide sequence: TGTGCCACCAACTGGGAATCTTCGTTCACAGATACGCAGTATTTT. This sequence encodes CATNWESSFTDTQYF.